A selection of T cell receptor beta chains follows, all from one sample in a study of blood T cell dynamics during melanoma immunotherapy. Repertoires were generated with immunoSEQ multiplex PCR, while TCRdb's copy carries only in-frame clones and drops some. The profile shows 15,000 to 20,000 clones, 90% to 95% of them singletons. The sequences come from blood, collected from a patient treated with checkpoint blockade. The origin of the receptors is a human donor with melanoma. CDR3s include the opening cysteine and the closing phenylalanine or tryptophan. D genes are given only for firm matches. Clone size is not always given. Where it is, it says once, few, many or a class for expanded clones.

len	v_gene	j_gene	abundance	d_gene	CDR3nt	CDR3aa
14	TRBV2	TRBJ2-7	-	TRBD2	TGTGCCAGCAGGGAGCGGGAGGGACCCTACGAGCAGTACTTC	CASREREGPYEQYF
14	TRBV13	TRBJ2-7	few	TRBD2	TGTGCCAGCAGCTTAGAGGCGGGAGTAGACGAGCAGTACTTC	CASSLEAGVDEQYF
14	TRBV25-1	TRBJ2-1	-	-	TGTGCCAGCAGTCGGGCGGGTTCCTACAATGAGCAGTTCTTC	CASSRAGSYNEQFF
17	TRBV4-2	TRBJ2-6	-	TRBD1	TGTGCCAGCAGTCGGGGGACAGGGGTATCTGGGGCCAACGTCCTGACTTTC	CASSRGTGVSGANVLTF
14	TRBV18	TRBJ2-7	-	TRBD1	TGTGCCAGCTCACCATATGACAGGGCCTACGAGCAGTACTTC	CASSPYDRAYEQYF
13	TRBV2	TRBJ2-4	-	-	TGTGCCAGCAGGCCCAGGGGAGGGGACATTCAGTACTTC	CASRPRGGDIQYF
15	TRBV19	TRBJ1-5	-	TRBD1	TGTGCCAGTAGTCTCCTTGACAGGGAGCGGCAGCCCCAGCATTTT	CASSLLDRERQPQHF
11	TRBV25-1	TRBJ2-7	once	-	TGTGCCAGCAGCAGGGAGTACGAGCAGTACTTC	CASSREYEQYF
16	TRBV6-6	TRBJ2-7	once	TRBD2	TGTGCCAGCAGTTACGGGGGAGGGTACAGCTCCTACGAGCAGTACTTC	CASSYGGGYSSYEQYF
17	TRBV7-7	TRBJ2-1	-	-	TGTGCCAGCAGCTCTAGCAGCCCCTTGAGCTCCTACAATGAGCAGTTCTTC	CASSSSSPLSSYNEQFF
15	TRBV9	TRBJ2-1	once	-	TGTGCCAGCAGCGTAGCGGGAGAATCCTACAATGAGCAGTTCTTC	CASSVAGESYNEQFF
14	TRBV6-5	TRBJ1-1	-	-	TGTGCCAGCAGTTACTCGAAGGGTCTAACCGAAGCTTTCTTT	CASSYSKGLTEAFF
15	TRBV5-5	TRBJ1-1	-	-	TGTGCCAGCAGCTACATCGCAGGAGCGAACACTGAAGCTTTCTTT	CASSYIAGANTEAFF
15	TRBV4-2	TRBJ1-1	-	-	TGTGCCAGCAGCCAAGATCAGGGCAGGGAGGGTGAAGCTTTCTTT	CASSQDQGREGEAFF
14	TRBV7-2	TRBJ2-1	-	-	TGTGCCAGCAGCTTACGGGCCTCCTACAATGAGCAGTTCTTC	CASSLRASYNEQFF
11	TRBV7-9	TRBJ2-3	-	-	TGTGCCAGCTATAGTGGTGGTACGCAGTATTTT	CASYSGGTQYF
17	TRBV5-1	TRBJ2-3	-	TRBD2	TGCGCCAGCAGCTTGGCGACTAGCGGGGGGGCCCTAGATACGCAGTATTTT	CASSLATSGGALDTQYF
14	TRBV4-3	TRBJ2-5	-	-	TGCGCCAGCAGCCAAGGATACTTACGGGAGACCCAGTACTTC	CASSQGYLRETQYF
15	TRBV28	TRBJ1-2	-	TRBD1	TGTGCCAGCAGTTTATCATCCGGACAGGGAAATGGCTACACCTTC	CASSLSSGQGNGYTF
13	TRBV29-1	TRBJ2-2	-	TRBD2	TGCAGCGGGGTAGCGGGAAACACCGGGGAGCTGTTTTTT	CSGVAGNTGELFF
17	TRBV19	TRBJ2-2	-	-	TGTGCCAGTAGCACGGACAGATCCGTTGCGAACACCGGGGAGCTGTTTTTT	CASSTDRSVANTGELFF
17	TRBV5-1	TRBJ2-3	once	-	TGCGCCAGCAGCTCCGCAGAGGAGTGGGGAGGCACAGATACGCAGTATTTT	CASSSAEEWGGTDTQYF
17	TRBV29-1	TRBJ2-5	-	TRBD1	TGCAGCGTTGAAGATTCGAAGGGGACAGGAGCAATCTGGGAGCAGTACTTC	CSVEDSKGTGAIWEQYF
15	TRBV6-1	TRBJ1-1	-	TRBD1	TGTGCCAGCAGGGGCGACAGGGCTTTGAACACTGAAGCTTTCTTT	CASRGDRALNTEAFF
15	TRBV7-6	TRBJ2-2	-	-	TGTGCCAGCAGCTTAGTCCCTGATAACACCGGGGAGCTGTTTTTT	CASSLVPDNTGELFF
14	TRBV6-4	TRBJ1-1	-	-	TGTGCCAGCAGTGATGGGCGCAGGAACACTGAAGCTTTCTTT	CASSDGRRNTEAFF
18	TRBV4-1	TRBJ1-5	-	-	TGCGCCAGCAGCCCCCTAGCTTGGACAGAGGAGAGCAATCAGCCCCAGCATTTT	CASSPLAWTEESNQPQHF
18	TRBV15	TRBJ1-3	-	-	TGTGCCACCAGCAGAGATCGGGCGGGGGGATATTATGGAAACACCATATATTTT	CATSRDRAGGYYGNTIYF
15	TRBV5-6	TRBJ2-7	-	-	TGTGCCAGCAGCTTGGGCGGTCAGGGGGGGTACGAGCAGTACTTC	CASSLGGQGGYEQYF
15	TRBV30	TRBJ1-6	-	-	TGTGCCTGGAGTGCTGTCAGCTCCTATAATTCACCCCTCCACTTT	CAWSAVSSYNSPLHF
14	TRBV7-9	TRBJ1-1	-	-	TGTGCCAGCAGCCCCGAGATGGGGGCGACTGAAGCTTTCTTT	CASSPEMGATEAFF
16	TRBV19	TRBJ2-3	-	TRBD2	TGTGCCAGTAGTCTGTGGACTAGCGGGAGTGCAGATACGCAGTATTTT	CASSLWTSGSADTQYF
15	TRBV28	TRBJ1-5	-	-	TGTGCCAGCAGTTCCGAGGGGGGTGGGTTTCAGCCCCAGCATTTT	CASSSEGGGFQPQHF
14	TRBV11-2	TRBJ2-2	few	-	TGTGCCAGCAGCCGCCAGAGGAACACCGGGGAGCTGTTTTTT	CASSRQRNTGELFF
15	TRBV4-3	TRBJ2-1	-	-	TGCGCCAGCAGCCAAGACGGGGGGCGTTACAATGAGCAGTTCTTC	CASSQDGGRYNEQFF
13	TRBV10-3	TRBJ1-2	-	-	TGTGCCATCAGGACGGCCGCGATCTATGGCTACACCTTC	CAIRTAAIYGYTF
13	TRBV7-8	TRBJ2-7	-	-	TGTGCCAGCAGCTTAGTTGAGCGCTACGAGCAGTACTTC	CASSLVERYEQYF
15	TRBV18	TRBJ1-1	-	TRBD1	TGTGCCAGCTCACCTTCCGACAGGAGGGGGCCTGAAGCTTTCTTT	CASSPSDRRGPEAFF
16	TRBV7-9	TRBJ1-6	-	-	TGTGCCAGCAGCTTAGGGCAGGGCTTTTGGAATTCACCCCTCCACTTT	CASSLGQGFWNSPLHF
16	TRBV7-8	TRBJ2-7	-	-	TGTGCCAGCAGCTTAAGCCCGGGCTCCAGCTCCTACGAGCAGTACTTC	CASSLSPGSSSYEQYF
15	TRBV7-2	TRBJ2-7	once	TRBD2	TGTGCCAGCAGCCTTCGGACTAGCCCTCAGTACGAGCAGTACTTC	CASSLRTSPQYEQYF
17	TRBV7-8	TRBJ1-1	few	-	TGTGCCAGCAGCCTAAGCGGACAGCGAATTTTGAACACTGAAGCTTTCTTT	CASSLSGQRILNTEAFF
14	TRBV6-5	TRBJ2-3	-	-	TGTGCCAGCAGTTCTACGAGCTACACAGATACGCAGTATTTT	CASSSTSYTDTQYF
16	TRBV6-1	TRBJ1-1	-	TRBD1	TGTGCCAGCAGTGCACCCGGGACAGTCAAGAACACTGAAGCTTTCTTT	CASSAPGTVKNTEAFF
14	TRBV27	TRBJ2-7	-	-	TGTGCCAGCAGTTTCTTGGGACGTCCCTACGAGCAGTACTTC	CASSFLGRPYEQYF